The sequence of this TCR beta chain was determined in a study of identical twins. The study, taken as a whole, reports: Models came in too low on out-of-frame TCR alpha sharing in monozygotic twins.

V was clipped by 5 bases and J by 6 bases; unmatched bases: 5. The CDR3 runs to 13 residues. Germline CDR1 SGHTA, CDR2 FQGNSA. A universal primer site was incorporated via template switching, and the cDNA contained unique molecular identifiers. TCRdb reprocessed the 5' RACE reads with MiXCR, giving one entry per CDR3 protein. The data contain a few hundred thousand distinct CDR3 sequences, roughly 8.7% of them singletons. This clonotype showed up just a few times. The antigen is unknown. These sequences were also reported in another study, on yellow fever vaccine responses in identical twins.

This receptor was identified in a woman aged 18-35 years in good health. The chain combines TRBV7-2 with TRBJ2-7; 9 nucleotides match TRBD2. The sample comprised CD8+ T cells sorted from blood. The CDR3 region is CASSTGLAAEQYF. In DNA, the CDR3 is TGTGCCAGCAGCACGGGACTAGCTGCCGAGCAGTACTTC.